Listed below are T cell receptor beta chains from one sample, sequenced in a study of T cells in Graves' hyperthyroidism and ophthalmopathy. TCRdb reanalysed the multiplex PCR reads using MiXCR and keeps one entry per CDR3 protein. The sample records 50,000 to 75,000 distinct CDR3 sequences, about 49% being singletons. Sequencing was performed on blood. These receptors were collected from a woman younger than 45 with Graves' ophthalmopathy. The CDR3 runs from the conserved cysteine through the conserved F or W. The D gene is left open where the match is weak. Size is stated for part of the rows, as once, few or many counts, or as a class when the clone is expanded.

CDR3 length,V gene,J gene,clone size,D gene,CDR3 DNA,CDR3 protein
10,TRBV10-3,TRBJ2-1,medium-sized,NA,TGTGCCATCATGGGGGATGAGCAGTTCTTC,CAIMGDEQFF
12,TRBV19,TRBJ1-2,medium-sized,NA,TGTGCCACCAGGACAGAACGGTATGGCTACACCTTC,CATRTERYGYTF
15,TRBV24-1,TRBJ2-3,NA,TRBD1,TGTGCCACCAGTGAGCCGGGACAGGGGCCAGATACGCAGTATTTT,CATSEPGQGPDTQYF
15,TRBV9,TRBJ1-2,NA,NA,TGTGCCAGCAGCGTAGCAAGTACGGGTGGGGATGGCTACACCTTC,CASSVASTGGDGYTF
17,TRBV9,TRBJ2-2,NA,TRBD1,TGTGCCAGCAGCGTAGCTGATTCGGCTCAGGGGGCCGGGGAGCTGTTTTTT,CASSVADSAQGAGELFF
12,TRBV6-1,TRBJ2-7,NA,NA,TGTGCCAGCAGTGCACAGGGTCAAGAGCAGTACTTC,CASSAQGQEQYF
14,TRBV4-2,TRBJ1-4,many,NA,TGTGCCAGCAGCCAAGATAGGACCGGAGAAAAACTGTTTTTT,CASSQDRTGEKLFF
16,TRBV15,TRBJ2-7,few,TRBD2,TGTGCCACCAGCAGCTGGGCAGCGGGAGTCCCCAGCGAGCAGTACTTC,CATSSWAAGVPSEQYF
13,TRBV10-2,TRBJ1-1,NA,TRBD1,TGTGCCAGCAGTGAGTCAGGGGGAAGGGGAGCTTACTTT,CASSESGGRGAYF
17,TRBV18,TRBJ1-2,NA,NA,TGTGCCAGCTCACCCCGCGGCGGGGAAGGGCAATCCTATGGCTACACCTTC,CASSPRGGEGQSYGYTF
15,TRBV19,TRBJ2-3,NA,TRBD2,TGTGCCAGTAGCAACCCGGGACTAGCGGGCGATACGCAGTATTTT,CASSNPGLAGDTQYF
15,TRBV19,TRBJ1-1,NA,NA,TGTGCCAGTAGTATCACTCCGTATTTGAACACTGAGGCTTTCTTT,CASSITPYLNTEAFF
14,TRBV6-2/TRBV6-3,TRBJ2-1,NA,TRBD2,TGTGCCCATGGGGGACTAGCGTCCTACAATGAGCAGTTCTTC,CAHGGLASYNEQFF
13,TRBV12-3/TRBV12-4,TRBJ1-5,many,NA,TGTGCCAGCAGTTTGGCCAGGAATCAGCCCCAGCATTTT,CASSLARNQPQHF
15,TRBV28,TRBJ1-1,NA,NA,TGTGCCAGCAAATCCGGGGGGCGCGGTTGGACTGAAGCTTTCTTT,CASKSGGRGWTEAFF
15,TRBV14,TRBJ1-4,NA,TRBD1,TGTGCCAGCAGCCCAGGGGGAGGAGAGACTGAAAAACTGTTTTTT,CASSPGGGETEKLFF
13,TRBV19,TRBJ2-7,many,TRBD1,TGTGCCAGCGCCGGGACAGCTCACTACGAGCAGTACTTC,CASAGTAHYEQYF
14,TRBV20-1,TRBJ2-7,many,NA,TGCAGTGCTAGGGTTTGGCAGGGGTCCTACGAGCAGTACTTC,CSARVWQGSYEQYF
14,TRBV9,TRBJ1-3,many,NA,TGTGCCAGCAGTGGTTTAGGCTCTGGAAACACCATATATTTT,CASSGLGSGNTIYF
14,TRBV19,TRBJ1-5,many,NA,TGTGCCAGTAGTCCTGAATATAGCAATCAGCCCCAGCATTTT,CASSPEYSNQPQHF
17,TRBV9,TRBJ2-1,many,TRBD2,TGTGCCAGCAGCGAGAGACTAGCGCCGAGCTCCTACAATGAGCAGTTCTTC,CASSERLAPSSYNEQFF
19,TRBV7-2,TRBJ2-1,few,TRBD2,TGTGCCAGCAGTCTAAGGACTAGCGGGAATCTTTACTCCTACAATGAGCAGTTCTTC,CASSLRTSGNLYSYNEQFF
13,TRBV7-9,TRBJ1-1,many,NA,TGTGCCAGCAGCTACAGAGGCGGCACTGAAGCTTTCTTT,CASSYRGGTEAFF
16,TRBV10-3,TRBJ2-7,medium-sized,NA,TGTGCCATCCGTGAACGGGGTAGACAGTTAGGCTACGAGCAGTACTTC,CAIRERGRQLGYEQYF
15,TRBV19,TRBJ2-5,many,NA,TGTGCCAGTAGTCGTGGGGGACCGCTGCAAGAGACCCAGTACTTC,CASSRGGPLQETQYF
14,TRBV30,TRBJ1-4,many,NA,TGTGCCAGCTTTCACACGGCAACTAATGAAAAACTGTTTTTT,CASFHTATNEKLFF
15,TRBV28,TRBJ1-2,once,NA,TGTGCCAGCAGTACCCCTTCGGGGCTATACGATGGCTACACCTTC,CASSTPSGLYDGYTF
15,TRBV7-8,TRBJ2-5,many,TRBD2,TGTGCCAGCAGCTTAGTTTTTAGCGGGACAGAGACCCAGTACTTC,CASSLVFSGTETQYF
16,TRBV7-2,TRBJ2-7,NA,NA,TGTGCCAGCAGCTTATCAGGGGCGGGTGTTACCTACGAGCAGTACTTC,CASSLSGAGVTYEQYF
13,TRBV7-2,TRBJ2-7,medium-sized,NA,TGTGCCAGCAGCTGGGACATATCCTACGAGCAGTACTTC,CASSWDISYEQYF
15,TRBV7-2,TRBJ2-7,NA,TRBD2,TGTGCCAGCAGCCTATTAGCGGGAGCGGGCAACGAGCAGTACTTC,CASSLLAGAGNEQYF
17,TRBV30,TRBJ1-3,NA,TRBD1,TGTGCCTGGGCCCCGGGACAGGGGCGATACTCTGGAAACACCATATATTTT,CAWAPGQGRYSGNTIYF
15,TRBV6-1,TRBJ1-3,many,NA,TGTGCCAGCAGTGAGGCGGGGGCATTGAGAAACACCATATATTTT,CASSEAGALRNTIYF
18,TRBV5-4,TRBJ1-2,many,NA,TGTGCCAGCAGCTTGAGTCTTTTTGTTGCCACACTTAACTATGGCTACACCTTC,CASSLSLFVATLNYGYTF
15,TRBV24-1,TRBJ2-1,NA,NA,TGTGCCACCAGTGCTAGGCGGGACCTCTACAATGAGCAGTTCTTC,CATSARRDLYNEQFF
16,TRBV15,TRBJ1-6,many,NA,TGTGCCACCAGCAGAGATAAATCCAGGAACAATTCACCCCTCCACTTT,CATSRDKSRNNSPLHF
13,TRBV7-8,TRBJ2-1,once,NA,TGTGCCAGCAGCTTAGTTGGGTGCGGTGAGCAGTTCTTC,CASSLVGCGEQFF
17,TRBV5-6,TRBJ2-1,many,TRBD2,TGTGCCAGCAGCACGGGACTAGCGGGAATGGCCGGCTATGAGCAGTTCTTC,CASSTGLAGMAGYEQFF
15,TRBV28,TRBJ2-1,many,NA,TGTGCCAGCAGTCGAGGGCAGGTTGGGTACAATGAGCAGTTCTTC,CASSRGQVGYNEQFF
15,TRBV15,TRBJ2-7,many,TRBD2,TGTGCCACCAGCAGAGTCCGGGAGGGCCCCCACGAGCAGTACTTC,CATSRVREGPHEQYF
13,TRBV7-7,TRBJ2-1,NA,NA,TGTGCTAGCCTTTTTAGCTCGGGCAATGAGCAGTTCTTC,CASLFSSGNEQFF
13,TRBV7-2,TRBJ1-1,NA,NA,TGTGCCAGCAGCTTCACAGGGTTTACTGAAGCTTTCTTT,CASSFTGFTEAFF
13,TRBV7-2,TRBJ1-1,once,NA,TGTGCCAGCGGGACTAGCGGGAGCACTGAAGCTTTCTTT,CASGTSGSTEAFF
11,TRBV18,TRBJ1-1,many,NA,TGTGCCAGCTCATCCGATGTGCTTACTTTCTTT,CASSSDVLTFF
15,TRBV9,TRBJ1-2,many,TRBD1,TGTGCCAGCAGCGACGGACAGGGTTGGGCCTATGGCTACACCTTC,CASSDGQGWAYGYTF
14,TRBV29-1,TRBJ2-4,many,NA,TGCAGCGTTGGGCAGAGTATAGCCAAAAACATTCAGTACTTC,CSVGQSIAKNIQYF
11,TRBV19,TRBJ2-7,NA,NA,TGTGCCAGCGGGATGGGGTACGAGCAGTACTTC,CASGMGYEQYF